Below are 28 T cell receptor beta chains sequenced from a single sample in a study of spatial heterogeneity in lung cancer (dated by TCRdb to about 2019). What the time point label conveys for this sample: blood at routine non-recurrence follow-up after resection. Whole RNA extracted from tumor and nontumor lung tissue, or from cryopreserved PBMC samples, was used for TCR sequencing without cell sorting. Library preparation used 5' RACE. The sequencer listed for this sample is NextSeq 500. In TCRdb, the public reads were trimmed at Q25 with fastp and aligned with MiXCR, with productive beta chains retained. Each CDR3 protein gets just one entry, which takes the most common genes and DNA from the rows behind it. This sample is represented by around 120,000 distinct CDR3 sequences; 10% to 15% of them were singletons. The biggest ten clones account for about 15% of the sample. Sequenced here: PBMCs, sampled at follow-up. The receptor source for this set is a male donor with early-stage non-small cell lung cancer.

This chain joins TRBV20-1 and TRBJ2-1, with D perhaps TRBD2 (6 bases). Per the germline V gene, CDR1 is DFQATT and CDR2 is SNEGSKA (reference sequence). V lost 6 bases and J lost 9, with 12 bases in between. CDR3 size: 11 residues. The CDR3 nucleotides are TGCAGTGCAGCGACTAGTCCTGAGCAGTTCTTC. It codes for CSAATSPEQFF.

The chain employs TRBV6-6 and TRBJ1-5; 7 positions agree with TRBD1. The CDR3 extends over 13 amino acids. Germline loops: CDR1 MNHNY, CDR2 SVGAGI (reference sequence). V gave up 5 bases and J gave up 6 bases; unmatched junction bases: 4. In nucleotides, the CDR3 is TGTGCCAGCAGTCAATGGGACAGTCAGCCCCAGCATTTT. Protein: CASSQWDSQPQHF.

The chain joins TRBV7-2 to TRBJ2-1; D might be TRBD1 or TRBD2, each matching 5 bases. This CDR3 spans 17 amino acids. Germline V gene sequence: CDR1 SGHTA, CDR2 FQGNSA. V was cut by 1 base and J by 9 bases, with 22 bases left in between. DNA of the CDR3: TGTGCCAGCAGCTTAGGGGGACCACGCTCAGGGCAGGGTGAGCAGTTCTTC. Amino acid sequence: CASSLGGPRSGQGEQFF.

The chain is built from TRBV4-3 and TRBJ2-7, with D possibly being TRBD1 (5 bases). Germline V CDR1 and CDR2: LGHNA, YSLEER. There are 15 residues in the CDR3. The germline V and J ends were trimmed by 0 bases and 2 bases, with 11 bases remaining between them. The CDR3 region is CASSQEGRAPYEQYF. The CDR3 nucleotides read TGCGCCAGCAGCCAAGAGGGCAGGGCCCCCTACGAGCAGTACTTC.

The CDR3 DNA sequence: TGTGCCAGCAGGCAAGACAGGGTAGGCAATCAGCCCCAGCATTTT. Protein: CASRQDRVGNQPQHF. The V call is TRBV12-3 or TRBV12-4, the J call TRBJ1-5, with TRBD1 matching 7 bases. The CDR3 totals 15 residues. V was pared by 6 bases and J by 2 bases, with 7 bases of the junction left unmatched.

This clonotype was counted many times. The rearrangement links TRBV7-2 to TRBJ2-5; D is perhaps TRBD1 or TRBD2 (5 bases each). This CDR3 has 16 residues. Trimming pared 3 bases from V and 0 bases from J, leaving 14 bases between. CDR1 and CDR2 from the germline V gene are SGHTA and FQGNSA. The CDR3 nucleotides are TGTGCCAGCAGCTTCCCGGGGCCCCCAAACCAAGAGACCCAGTACTTC. The encoded protein is CASSFPGPPNQETQYF.

For this clonotype: This clone may be a read error of a much larger clone one base away. The rearrangement uses TRBV11-2 and TRBJ2-4; D is undetermined. The CDR3 length is 15 residues. Per the germline V gene, CDR1 is SGHAT and CDR2 is FQNNGV. CDR3 in amino acids: CTSSLEGAAKNIQYF. In nucleotides, the CDR3 is TGTACCAGCAGCTTAGAAGGAGCGGCCAAAAACATTCAGTACTTC.

This clonotype was seen only a few times. The V and J genes are TRBV20-1 and TRBJ1-1; a weak D match, TRBD1 (6 bases). CDR1 and CDR2 from the germline V gene are DFQATT and SNEGSKA (reference sequence). The CDR3 runs to 13 residues. The V and J ends lost 6 bases and 1 base respectively, with 12 bases between them. The DNA for the CDR3 is TGCAGTGCCCCAGACAGGACGAACACTGAAGCTTTCTTT. This translates into CSAPDRTNTEAFF.

This clonotype was observed at least ten times. This chain uses TRBV28 with TRBJ2-1, with 9 positions matching TRBD2. Germline V gene lookup returns CDR1 MDHEN and CDR2 SYDVKM. CDR3 length equals 16 residues. Trimming cost V 3 bases and J 4 bases; bases outside gene matches: 7. The CDR3, as DNA: TGTGCCAGCAGTTTTGCGGCGGGGGGGATTTACAATGAGCAGTTCTTC. Amino acid sequence: CASSFAAGGIYNEQFF. The full variable domain, its missing parts supplied by reference TRBV28 and TRBJ2-1, is DVKVTQSSRYLVKRTGEKVFLECVQDMDHENMFWYRQDPGLGLRLIYFSYDVKMKEKGDIPEGYSVSREKKERFSLILESASTNQTSMYLCASSFAAGGIYNEQFFGPGTRLTVL.

This clonotype has at least ten counts. The chain recombines TRBV5-4 with TRBJ2-2; a possible D gene is TRBD1 (6 bases). CDR1 SGHNT and CDR2 YYREEE come from the germline V gene (reference sequence). V gave up 0 bases and J gave up 8 bases, with 11 bases separating them. This CDR3 has 14 residues. This CDR3 reads CASSLGPGAGELFF. The CDR3 region has the DNA TGTGCCAGCAGCTTGGGTCCAGGGGCAGGGGAGCTGTTTTTT.

This clonotype was picked up a small number of times. The genes are TRBV29-1 and TRBJ2-7, with 7 bases matching TRBD2. Per germline, CDR1 SQVTM and CDR2 ANQGSEA. V was clipped by 7 bases and J by 3 bases; unmatched bases: 12. The CDR3 is 14 residues long. CDR3 sequence (DNA): TGCAGCGCCCGAGGGACTACCCCCTACTACGAGCAGTACTTC. This gives the protein CSARGTTPYYEQYF.

This clonotype was detected a few times. The chain joins TRBV6-1 to TRBJ2-7; 7 positions agree with TRBD2. CDR3 length: 14 amino acids. V was clipped by 0 bases and J by 6 bases; unmatched bases: 5. Looked up from germline, CDR1 is MNHNS and CDR2 is SASEGT. CDR3 coding DNA: TGTGCCAGCAGTGAAGCTTCCTCGGGGGGCGAGCAGTACTTC. Its translation is CASSEASSGGEQYF.

This clonotype appeared a few times. The chain couples TRBV20-1 to TRBJ2-5; TRBD1 matches at 10 bases. V was clipped by 1 base and J by 1 base; unmatched bases: 3. Germline V lookup: CDR1 DFQATT, CDR2 SNEGSKA (reference sequence). The CDR3 is 15 amino acids. CDR3 nucleotides: TGCAGTGCTAGAGCCCGGACAGGGGGCCAAGAGACCCAGTACTTC. It translates to CSARARTGGQETQYF.

There are many counts of this clonotype. The chain carries TRBV20-1 and TRBJ2-7, with D possibly TRBD2 on 7 matching bases. Trimming shortened V by 1 base and J by 2 bases, and 15 bases separated the two germline ends. Germline values: CDR1 DFQATT, CDR2 SNEGSKA (reference sequence). This CDR3 has 15 amino acids. The CDR3 loop reads CSARARGAPAYEQYF. The CDR3 nucleotides are TGCAGTGCTAGAGCACGGGGGGCCCCGGCCTACGAGCAGTACTTC.

CDR3 DNA sequence: TGCGCCAGCAGCGACGGCCTACAGGGGAGAAACACTGAAGCTTTCTTT. Translated, it gives CASSDGLQGRNTEAFF. The V gene is TRBV5-1, the J gene TRBJ1-1; 7 nucleotides line up with TRBD1. The CDR3 loop spans 16 amino acids. V lost 4 bases and J lost 2; bases outside the gene matches: 11. CDR1 and CDR2 (germline): SGHRS, YFSETQ. Full variable domain (remainder filled in from reference TRBV5-1 and TRBJ1-1): KAGVTQTPRYLIKTRGQQVTLSCSPISGHRSVSWYQQTPGQGLQFLFEYFSETQRNKGNFPGRFSGRQFSNSRSEMNVSTLELGDSALYLCASSDGLQGRNTEAFFGQGTRLTVV.

V usage is TRBV20-1 and J usage is TRBJ2-7, with a weak D call TRBD1 (6 bases). The CDR3 runs to 13 residues. CDR1 is DFQATT and CDR2 is SNEGSKA in the germline V gene (reference sequence). Between the trimmed V and J ends, which lost 4 bases and 5 bases, there was a span of 15 bases. The CDR3: CSATAEGGHEQYF. In nucleotides, the CDR3 is TGCAGTGCTACCGCTGAAGGGGGACACGAGCAGTACTTC.

The chain combines TRBV9 with TRBJ1-3, with D perhaps TRBD1 (5 bases). The germline V and J ends were trimmed by 0 bases and 2 bases, with 18 bases remaining between them. CDR3 size: 18 residues. The V gene's germline CDR1 is SGDLS and CDR2 YYNGEE. CDR3 loop: CASSVDGVAGFTGNTIYF. In DNA form, the CDR3 reads TGTGCCAGCAGCGTAGACGGAGTGGCAGGGTTCACTGGAAACACCATATATTTT.

At least ten counts were recorded for this clonotype. J is TRBJ2-1 and V is TRBV5-1; D assignment may be TRBD1 or TRBD2 (6 bases each). V shed 1 base and J shed 1 base, with 9 bases lying between them. This CDR3 spans 15 amino acids. The germline gives CDR1 SGHRS, CDR2 YFSETQ. Here the CDR3 DNA reads TGCGCCAGCAGCTTGTGGGGGGCGTCCTACAATGAGCAGTTCTTC. Its protein is CASSLWGASYNEQFF.

Note on this clonotype: It may be a read error: a sequence one base away is much more abundant. The rearrangement uses TRBV29-1 and TRBJ2-3; 7 bases fit TRBD1. Germline CDR1 reads SQVTM; CDR2 reads ANQGSEA. The CDR3 spans 13 residues. CDR3 nucleotide sequence: TGCAGCGTTAACCGGGACAGCACAGATACGCACTATTTT. Translating it yields CSVNRDSTDTHYF.

The chain has TRBV29-1 and TRBJ1-2, with D perhaps matching TRBD1 (5 bases). Germline V gene sequence: CDR1 SQVTM, CDR2 ANQGSEA. V lost 4 bases, J lost 5 bases, and 11 bases lay in between. CDR3 length: 12 residues. CDR3 nucleotides: TGCAGCGTTGCCGGGGGAGGTTATGGCTACACCTTC. Its translation is CSVAGGGYGYTF.

This chain links TRBV6-5 with TRBJ2-1; TRBD1 matches at 8 bases. This CDR3 contains 15 residues. Losses at the gene ends were 7 bases for V and 1 base for J; bases not matched to a gene: 6. CDR1 is MNHEY and CDR2 is SVGAGI in the germline V gene. The CDR3 loop is CASKGGTGSYNEQFF. The CDR3 nucleotides are TGTGCCAGCAAAGGCGGGACAGGATCCTACAATGAGCAGTTCTTC.

V gene TRBV9 combines with J gene TRBJ2-1, with TRBD2 matching over 8 bases. Germline values: CDR1 SGDLS, CDR2 YYNGEE. The CDR3 has 14 residues. Germline trimming cut 0 bases from V and 7 bases from J; bases unmatched to any gene: 3. The CDR3 bases are TGTGCCAGCAGCGTAGGGGGGACTAGAAATGAGCAGTTCTTC. Its protein is CASSVGGTRNEQFF.

A few counts support this clonotype. The chain combines TRBV20-1 with TRBJ2-3, with 11 bases lining up with TRBD1. CDR1 is DFQATT and CDR2 is SNEGSKA in the germline V gene (reference sequence). There are 14 residues in the CDR3. V trimming: 6 bases; J trimming: 1 base; junction bases outside the gene matches: 3. The CDR3 here is CSARGQGGTDTQYF. CDR3 nucleotides: TGCAGTGCAAGGGGACAGGGGGGCACAGATACGCAGTATTTT.

This clonotype showed up just a few times. This chain connects TRBV6-1 to TRBJ2-5; 10 bases line up with TRBD2. In germline, CDR1 is MNHNS, CDR2 SASEGT. CDR3 length equals 15 residues. V was clipped by 7 bases and J by 2 bases; unmatched bases: 7. CDR3 in amino acids: CASTSGGAGQETQYF. CDR3 in DNA: TGTGCCAGCACCAGCGGGGGGGCCGGTCAAGAGACCCAGTACTTC.

This clonotype was recorded many times. This chain connects TRBV5-1 to TRBJ2-1; 15 nucleotides match TRBD2. CDR1 is SGHRS, CDR2 YFSETQ, per germline. This CDR3 has 17 residues. Losses at the gene ends were 4 bases for V and 2 bases for J; bases not matched to a gene: 4. The CDR3 coding sequence is TGCGCCAGCAGCCTAGGGACTAGCGGGGGGACCTACAATGAGCAGTTCTTC. Its protein product is CASSLGTSGGTYNEQFF.

A few counts support this clonotype. The rearrangement links TRBV24-1 to TRBJ1-2; D not certain. The V gene's germline CDR1 is KGHDR and CDR2 SFDVKD. Trimming took 3 bases from V and 5 from J, leaving 9 bases between them. This CDR3 comprises 13 residues. The CDR3 loop reads CATSDGLGYGYTF. CDR3 in DNA: TGTGCCACCAGTGATGGACTGGGATATGGCTACACCTTC.

By sample share, this clonotype is medium-sized (0.01 to 0.1%). The rearrangement joins TRBV10-3 to TRBJ2-7, with TRBD1 identical over 8 bases. Trimming cost V 10 bases and J 4 bases; bases outside gene matches: 12. The CDR3 is 14 residues long. Germline-derived CDR1 and CDR2 are ENHRY and SYGVKD. In DNA form, the CDR3 reads TGTGCCACCGGCAAGACAGGGGAGCATTACGAGCAGTACTTC. As protein: CATGKTGEHYEQYF.

The table lists this clonotype with a few counts. V is TRBV15 and J is TRBJ2-3; D ambiguous. Germline assignment: CDR1 LNHNV and CDR2 YYDKDF (reference sequence). The germline V and J ends were trimmed by 3 bases and 4 bases, with 5 bases remaining between them. The CDR3 consists of 12 residues. The CDR3 DNA reads as TGTGCCACCAGCAGTGGGGCAGATACGCAGTATTTT. Its protein product is CATSSGADTQYF.